This T cell receptor (beta chain) was recorded in a study of T cell responses to AZD1222 COVID-19 vaccine. V lost 4 bases and J lost 1, with 11 bases in between. CDR3 length: 14 residues. CDR1 is SGHRS and CDR2 is YFSETQ in the germline V gene. The data were produced by immunoSEQ multiplex PCR, yet TCRdb's version contains in-frame clones alone and is incomplete. The repertoire holds tens of thousands of clones, with 90% to 95% as singletons. Concerning this clone itself: No antigen is known for it.

The study, taken as a whole, reports: Spike was spanned by vaccine-associated CD4 TCRs, with dominance at 160-218 and 743-854. Nearly half of spike-specific TCRs reportedly go after variant regions that carry no mutations.

V and J are TRBV5-1 and TRBJ1-1, with a tentative D call TRBD1 (6 bases). The sequenced sample was peripheral blood, obtained 28 days after the second AZD1222 dose. The sequence was collected from an adult who received the AZD1222 COVID-19 vaccine. The CDR3 DNA sequence: TGCGCCAGCAGCCCGGGACATGAGAACACTGAAGCTTTCTTT. This gives the protein CASSPGHENTEAFF. Looking up the rest from reference TRBV5-1 and TRBJ1-1 gives the full variable domain: KAGVTQTPRYLIKTRGQQVTLSCSPISGHRSVSWYQQTPGQGLQFLFEYFSETQRNKGNFPGRFSGRQFSNSRSEMNVSTLELGDSALYLCASSPGHENTEAFFGQGTRLTVV.